The entry below gives a single TCR beta chain sequence along with its context. Libraries were prepared by immunoSEQ multiplex PCR; TCRdb keeps only in-frame clonotypes and omits some of them. The sample lists approximately 46,000 clones; approximately 92% were seen once. Time point indicated: late/post reinfection, 12 to 24 weeks after detection. TCR sequencing was done directly ex vivo on sorted cells, without expansion in vitro. A couple of donors provided sorted CD3+ CD8+ CD45RO- naive CD8 T cells at all three reinfection time points. The data were obtained in a study of memory CD8 T cells in hepatitis C reinfection. This CDR3 is 15 amino acids long. V was pared by 5 bases and J by 5 bases, with 8 bases of the junction left unmatched. The germline gives CDR1 MNHNY, CDR2 SVGAGI (reference sequence).

The chain joins TRBV6-6 to TRBJ2-1; 8 nucleotides line up with TRBD1. Sequences were obtained from naive CD8+ T cells sorted from blood. The clonotype was recovered from a man younger than 35 with hepatitis C virus infection. CDR3 loop: CASSTQDRENNEQFF. CDR3 coding DNA: TGTGCCAGCAGTACTCAGGACAGGGAGAACAATGAGCAGTTCTTC.